This T cell receptor beta chain comes out of a study of blood T cell repertoires in COVID-19. Germline CDR1 is SNHLY and CDR2 is FYNNEI. V dropped 6 bases and J dropped 1 base, with 7 bases sitting between them. The CDR3 consists of 13 residues. The protocol was immunoSEQ multiplex PCR, while the TCRdb copy is restricted to in-frame clones and leaves out a portion. The repertoire includes some 200,000 clones, 84% of them detected once, and roughly 2.4% sits in the top ten. V is TRBV2 and J is TRBJ2-1; no clear D. The sample comprised peripheral blood. The sequence was obtained from a woman aged 55-75 years with acute or convalescent COVID-19. In nucleotides, the CDR3 is TGTGCCAGCAGCGAATCATCCTACAATGAGCAGTTCTTC. Its translation: CASSESSYNEQFF.